Listed here are 18 T cell receptor beta chains from one sample, sequenced in a study of human T cells and chemical hapten exposure. TCRdb passed the RACE reads through MiXCR, listing each CDR3 protein once. The sample holds 85,000 to 100,000 distinct CDR3 sequences, 9.5% to 12% seen once. Noted time point: patch test 2, 6 weeks after DPC sensitization. Treatment reported: therapeutic diphenylcyclopropenone sensitization with weekly scalp DPC. The specimen was whole blood, collected in connection with sensitization to the hapten diphenylcyclopropenone (DPC). These receptors came from a man aged 40-49 years with alopecia areata. Some clones in this sample may be carry-over from other donors' samples.

This chain connects TRBV12-5 to TRBJ2-4; 7 nucleotides match TRBD1. Trimming took 6 bases from V and 0 from J; bases not matched to a gene: 5. Germline V gives CDR1 LGHNT, CDR2 FRNRAP. The length of the CDR3 is 15 residues. CDR3 residues: CASGPDRLAKNIQYF. Here the CDR3 DNA reads TGTGCTAGTGGCCCGGACAGGCTAGCCAAAAACATTCAGTACTTC.

This clonotype was detected ten times or more. The J gene is TRBJ1-1, the V gene TRBV12-3 or TRBV12-4; no reliable D call. V was pared by 2 bases and J by 6 bases, with 13 bases between. The CDR3 runs to 14 residues. This CDR3 reads CASSLMGFESEAFF. DNA of the CDR3: TGTGCCAGCAGTTTAATGGGGTTCGAGTCTGAAGCTTTCTTT.

This chain connects TRBV5-4 to TRBJ2-1, with unresolved D. The CDR3 length is 16 residues. CDR1 is SGHNT and CDR2 is YYREEE in the germline V gene (reference sequence). V lost 4 bases and J lost 3, with 17 bases in between. The CDR3 is CASSPRLSRNYNEQFF. The CDR3 bases are TGTGCCAGCAGCCCTCGCCTTAGTCGGAACTACAATGAGCAGTTCTTC.

The gene calls are TRBV5-1 and TRBJ1-4; the match to TRBD1 covers 7 bases. The CDR3 loop spans 16 amino acids. V was pared by 8 bases and J by 7 bases, with 17 bases of the junction left unmatched. The germline V gene encodes CDR1 SGHRS and CDR2 YFSETQ. The CDR3 protein is CASSLQGTTRFEKLFF. The CDR3 nucleotides are TGCGCCAGTTCTCTACAGGGGACAACAAGGTTTGAAAAACTGTTTTTT.

This clonotype showed up just a few times. One junction end disagrees with the germline gene, perhaps due to a read error. The chain combines TRBV7-7 with TRBJ2-5, with D maybe TRBD1 (6 bases). Germline-derived CDR1 and CDR2 are SSHAT and FNYEAQ (reference sequence). The CDR3 is 14 amino acids. This CDR3 is CASSPTTGQGTQYF. In DNA form, the CDR3 reads TGTGCTAGCAGCCCCACGACAGGCCAAGGGACCCAGTACTTC. The variable domain in full, completed from reference TRBV7-7 and TRBJ2-5, reads GAGVSQSPRYKVTKRGQDVTLRCDPISSHATLYWYQQALGQGPEFLTYFNYEAQPDKSGLPSDRFSAERPEGSISTLTIQRTEQRDSAMYRCASSPTTGQGTQYFGPGTRLLVL.

This clonotype was seen more than once but under ten times. V gene TRBV4-1 combines with J gene TRBJ2-5; D not resolved. Germline CDR1 MGHRA, CDR2 YSYEKL. The CDR3 contains 14 residues. Deletions cut 1 base from V and 1 base from J, with 7 bases between. CDR3 amino acids: CASSQGRFQETQYF. The CDR3, as DNA: TGCGCCAGCAGCCAAGGCAGATTCCAAGAGACCCAGTACTTC.

This clonotype occurred once. This chain's CDR3 is CASSPPGGRSSTDTQYF. The CDR3 DNA reads as TGTGCCAGCAGCCCCCCCGGGGGCCGGTCGTCCACAGATACGCAGTATTTT. The J gene is TRBJ2-3, the V gene TRBV11-2; D possibly matches TRBD1 or TRBD2 (6 bases each). Germline CDR1 reads SGHAT; CDR2 reads FQNNGV. The CDR3 is 17 residues long. The germline V and J ends were trimmed by 5 bases and 2 bases, with 20 bases remaining between them.

This clonotype was recorded a few times. The chain couples TRBV5-4 to TRBJ2-3, with 12 bases fitting TRBD1. CDR1 SGHNT and CDR2 YYREEE come from the germline V gene (reference sequence). J was trimmed by 5 bases and V by 3 bases; bases with no gene match: 4. This CDR3 spans 15 amino acids. CDR3 DNA: TGTGCCAGCAGCTCCGGGACAGGGGGCGGAGATACGCAGTATTTT. Its protein product is CASSSGTGGGDTQYF.

This clonotype appeared many times. V gene TRBV1 combines with J gene TRBJ2-3; TRBD2 is the table's D call and was not checked against the DNA. TRBV1 is designated a pseudogene. The CDR3 runs 22 residues. The CDR3 is CTSSQERTSVITPPDSTDTQYF. The CDR3 coding sequence is TGCACCAGCAGCCAAGAAAGGACTAGCGTCATTACTCCCCCCGATAGCACAGATACGCAGTATTTT.

The table lists this clonotype with a few counts. V is TRBV6-2 or TRBV6-3 and J is TRBJ2-7; TRBD2 agrees at 8 bases. Germline V gene sequence: CDR1 MNHEY, CDR2 SVGEGT. The CDR3 runs 14 residues. V was clipped by 2 bases and J by 3 bases; unmatched bases: 3. CDR3 protein: CASSYRLAHYEQYV. DNA for the CDR3: TGTGCCAGCAGTTACCGACTAGCGCACTACGAGCAGTACGTC.

This clonotype was seen a handful of times. V and J are TRBV29-1 and TRBJ2-7; TRBD1 matches at 7 bases. Germline-derived CDR1 and CDR2 are SQVTM and ANQGSEA. V was clipped by 6 bases and J by 6 bases; unmatched bases: 20. The CDR3 extends over 16 amino acids. CDR3 in amino acids: CSVATRPGQLQPEQYF. The CDR3 DNA is TGCAGCGTCGCAACACGTCCGGGACAGCTACAGCCCGAGCAGTACTTC.

The J gene is TRBJ1-2, the V gene TRBV28; 9 positions match TRBD1. The CDR3 is made up of 16 amino acids. Germline V gene lookup returns CDR1 MDHEN and CDR2 SYDVKM. The ends lost 2 bases at V and 7 bases at J; junction bases unmatched: 11. The CDR3 reads CASSLIQGAKLGGYTF. In nucleotides, the CDR3 is TGTGCCAGCAGTTTAATACAGGGGGCTAAGCTGGGTGGCTACACCTTC.

V and J are TRBV7-9 and TRBJ1-4; the D gene is possibly TRBD1 (5 bases). From germline, CDR1 is SEHNR and CDR2 FQNEAQ (reference sequence). This CDR3 contains 14 residues. The V and J ends lost 2 bases and 7 bases respectively, with 11 bases between them. The CDR3: CASSLWQGGEKLFF. Written as DNA, the CDR3 is TGTGCCAGCAGCTTATGGCAGGGTGGTGAAAAACTGTTTTTT.

This clonotype was observed many times. This chain joins TRBV7-2 and TRBJ1-2; D unresolved. Germline-derived CDR1 and CDR2 are SGHTA and FQGNSA. The CDR3 has 16 residues. Trimming pared 5 bases from V and 4 bases from J, leaving 20 bases between. The CDR3 here is CASSPAFTDGVYGYTF. The DNA for the CDR3 is TGTGCCAGCAGCCCGGCATTTACGGACGGAGTCTATGGCTACACCTTC. The full variable domain, with the rest looked up from reference TRBV7-2 and TRBJ1-2, is GAGVSQSPSNKVTEKGKDVELRCDPISGHTALYWYRQSLGQGLEFLIYFQGNSAPDKSGLPSDRFSAERTGGSVSTLTIQRTQQEDSAVYLCASSPAFTDGVYGYTFGSGTRLTVV.

This clonotype was found once. The CDR3 nucleotides read TGTGCCTGGAGTCCACTTGCAGGTCGCTCTGGAAACACCATATATTTT. Protein: CAWSPLAGRSGNTIYF. V gene TRBV30 combines with J gene TRBJ1-3, with D hard to call. V was cut by 2 bases and J by 0 bases, with 14 bases left in between. This CDR3 has 16 amino acids. Germline loops: CDR1 GTSNPN, CDR2 SVGIG (reference sequence).

The V gene is TRBV12-3 or TRBV12-4, the J gene TRBJ1-3; 7 bases line up with TRBD1. This CDR3 is built from 14 residues. J lost 4 bases, V lost 6 bases, and 6 bases had no gene match. CDR3 nucleotides: TGTGCCAGCAGGGAGCAGACAGGGGGAAACACCATATATTTT. Its protein product is CASREQTGGNTIYF.

This clonotype was seen ten or more times. This chain connects TRBV29-1 to TRBJ1-4; 9 positions agree with TRBD1. The V gene's germline CDR1 is SQVTM and CDR2 ANQGSEA. V lost 4 bases, J lost 5 bases, and 8 bases stayed unmatched. The CDR3 has 15 amino acids. As DNA, the CDR3 is TGCAGCGTTGTAATGCCCGGGACAGGGAATGAAAAACTGTTTTTT. Amino acids: CSVVMPGTGNEKLFF.

This clonotype was seen a handful of times. This chain links TRBV6-5 with TRBJ2-1; no clear D gene. V was pared by 1 base and J by 9 bases, with 16 bases between. The CDR3 is made up of 15 amino acids. Germline CDR1 reads MNHEY; CDR2 reads SVGAGI. The CDR3 DNA is TGTGCCAGCAGTTACTTACCTCTTCAGGTTGGTGAGCAGTTCTTC. This gives the protein CASSYLPLQVGEQFF.